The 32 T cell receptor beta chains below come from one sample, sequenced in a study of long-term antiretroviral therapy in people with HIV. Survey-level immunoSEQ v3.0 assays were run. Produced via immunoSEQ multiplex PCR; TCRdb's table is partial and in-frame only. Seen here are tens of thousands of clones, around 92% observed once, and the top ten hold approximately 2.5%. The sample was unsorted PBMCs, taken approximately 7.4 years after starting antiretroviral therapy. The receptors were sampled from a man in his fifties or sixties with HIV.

The CDR3 is CASSLGPTVNTEAFF. The CDR3 DNA follows: TGTGCCAGCAGCTTGGGACCGACAGTGAACACTGAAGCTTTCTTT. The chain couples TRBV7-8 to TRBJ1-1, with D perhaps matching TRBD1 (5 bases). The germline V gene encodes CDR1 SGHVS and CDR2 FQNEAQ. The CDR3 consists of 15 residues. V lost 3 bases to trimming and J lost 0 bases, with 11 bases between them.

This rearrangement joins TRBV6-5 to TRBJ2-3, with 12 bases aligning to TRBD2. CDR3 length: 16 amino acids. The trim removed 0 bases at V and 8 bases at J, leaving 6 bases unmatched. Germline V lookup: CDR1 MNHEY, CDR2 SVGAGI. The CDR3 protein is CASSYSASGGALTQYF. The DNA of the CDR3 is TGTGCCAGCAGTTACTCAGCTAGCGGGGGGGCGCTTACGCAGTATTTT.

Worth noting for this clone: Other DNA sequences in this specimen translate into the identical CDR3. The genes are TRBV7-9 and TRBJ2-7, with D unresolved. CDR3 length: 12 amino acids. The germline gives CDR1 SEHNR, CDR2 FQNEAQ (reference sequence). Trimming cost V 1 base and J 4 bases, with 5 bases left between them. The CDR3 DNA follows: TGTGCCAGCAGCTTAGGCACGTACGAGCAGTACTTC. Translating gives CASSLGTYEQYF. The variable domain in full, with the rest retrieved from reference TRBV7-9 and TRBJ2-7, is DTGVSQNPRHKITKRGQNVTFRCDPISEHNRLYWYRQTLGQGPEFLTYFQNEAQLEKSRLLSDRFSAERPKGSFSTLEIQRTEQGDSAMYLCASSLGTYEQYFGPGTRLTVT.

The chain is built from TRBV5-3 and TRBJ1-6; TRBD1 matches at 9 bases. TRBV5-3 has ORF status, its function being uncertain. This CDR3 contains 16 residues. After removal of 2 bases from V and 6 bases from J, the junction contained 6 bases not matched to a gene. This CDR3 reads CARSFNRGLVNSPLHF. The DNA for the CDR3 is TGTGCCAGAAGCTTCAACAGGGGGCTGGTTAATTCACCCCTCCACTTT.

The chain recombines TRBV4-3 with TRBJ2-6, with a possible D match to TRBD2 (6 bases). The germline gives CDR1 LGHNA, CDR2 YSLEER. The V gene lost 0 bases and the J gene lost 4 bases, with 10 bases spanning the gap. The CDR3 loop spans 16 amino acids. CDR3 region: CASSQESSAGANVLTF. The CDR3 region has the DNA TGCGCCAGCAGCCAAGAGTCTAGCGCCGGGGCCAACGTCCTGACTTTC.

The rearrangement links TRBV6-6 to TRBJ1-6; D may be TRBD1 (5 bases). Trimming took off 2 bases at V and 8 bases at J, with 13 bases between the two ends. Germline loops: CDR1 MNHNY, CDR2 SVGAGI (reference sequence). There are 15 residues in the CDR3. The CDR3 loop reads CASSYERGRDSPLHF. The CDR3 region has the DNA TGTGCCAGCAGTTACGAGAGGGGCAGAGATTCACCCCTCCACTTT.

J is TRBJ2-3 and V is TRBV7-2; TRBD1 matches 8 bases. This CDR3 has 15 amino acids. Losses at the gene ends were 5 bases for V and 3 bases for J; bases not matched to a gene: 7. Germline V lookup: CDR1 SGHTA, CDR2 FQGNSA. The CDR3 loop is CASSAQGGKTDTQYF. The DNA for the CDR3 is TGTGCCAGCAGCGCACAGGGGGGTAAAACAGATACGCAGTATTTT.

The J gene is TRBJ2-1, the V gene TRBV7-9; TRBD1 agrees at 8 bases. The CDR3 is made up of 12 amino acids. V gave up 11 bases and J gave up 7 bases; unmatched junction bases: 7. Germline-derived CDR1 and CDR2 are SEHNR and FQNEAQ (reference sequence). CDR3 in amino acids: CAFIRGPNEQFF. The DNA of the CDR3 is TGTGCCTTTATCAGGGGGCCGAATGAGCAGTTCTTC.

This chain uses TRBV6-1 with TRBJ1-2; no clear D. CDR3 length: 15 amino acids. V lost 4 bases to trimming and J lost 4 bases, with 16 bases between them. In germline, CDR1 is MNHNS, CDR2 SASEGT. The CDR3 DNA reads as TGTGCCAGCAGTGTTATCGGGGAGACCTCCTATGGCTACACCTTC. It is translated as CASSVIGETSYGYTF.

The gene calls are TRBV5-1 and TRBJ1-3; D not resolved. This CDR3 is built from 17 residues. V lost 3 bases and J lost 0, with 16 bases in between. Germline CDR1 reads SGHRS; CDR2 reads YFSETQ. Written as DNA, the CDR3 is TGCGCCAGCAGCTCGAGAACTAGCCAGTTCTCTGGAAACACCATATATTTT. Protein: CASSSRTSQFSGNTIYF.

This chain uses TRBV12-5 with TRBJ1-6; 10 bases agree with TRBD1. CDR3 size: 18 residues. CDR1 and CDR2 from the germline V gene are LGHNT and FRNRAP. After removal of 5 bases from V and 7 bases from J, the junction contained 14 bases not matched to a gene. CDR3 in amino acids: CASGHGVGTGDGNSPLHF. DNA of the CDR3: TGTGCTAGTGGTCATGGGGTTGGGACAGGGGATGGAAATTCACCCCTCCACTTT.

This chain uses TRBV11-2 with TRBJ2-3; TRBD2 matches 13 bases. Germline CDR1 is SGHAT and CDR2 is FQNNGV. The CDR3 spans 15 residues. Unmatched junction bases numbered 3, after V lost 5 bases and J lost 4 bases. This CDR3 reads CASSVTSGGADTQYF. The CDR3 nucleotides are TGTGCCAGCAGCGTAACTAGCGGGGGGGCAGATACGCAGTATTTT.

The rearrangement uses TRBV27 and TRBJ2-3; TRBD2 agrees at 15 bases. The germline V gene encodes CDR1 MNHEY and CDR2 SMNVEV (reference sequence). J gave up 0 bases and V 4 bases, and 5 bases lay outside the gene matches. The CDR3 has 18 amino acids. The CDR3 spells CASSWGLAGGPSTDTQYF. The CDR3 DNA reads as TGTGCCAGCAGTTGGGGACTAGCGGGGGGACCTAGCACAGATACGCAGTATTTT.

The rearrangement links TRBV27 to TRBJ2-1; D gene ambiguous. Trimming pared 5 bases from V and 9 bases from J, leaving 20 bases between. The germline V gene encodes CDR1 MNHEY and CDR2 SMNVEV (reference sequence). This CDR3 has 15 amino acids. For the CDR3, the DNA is TGTGCCAGCAGTCCTCCCTCCGAACTCTACTCTGAGCAGTTCTTC. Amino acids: CASSPPSELYSEQFF.

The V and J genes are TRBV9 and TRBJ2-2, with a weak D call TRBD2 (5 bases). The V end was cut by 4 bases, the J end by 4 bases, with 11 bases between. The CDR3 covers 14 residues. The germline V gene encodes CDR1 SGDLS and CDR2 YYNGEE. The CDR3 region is CASSPEGVTGELFF. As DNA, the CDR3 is TGTGCCAGCAGCCCCGAGGGTGTCACCGGGGAGCTGTTTTTT. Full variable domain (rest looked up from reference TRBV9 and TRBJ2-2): DSGVTQTPKHLITATGQRVTLRCSPRSGDLSVYWYQQSLDQGLQFLIQYYNGEERAKGNILERFSAQQFPDLHSELNLSSLELGDSALYFCASSPEGVTGELFFGEGSRLTVL.

The chain's CDR3 is CASLGNTIYF. The DNA for the CDR3 is TGTGCCAGCCTCGGAAACACCATATATTTT. The chain couples TRBV6-6 to TRBJ1-3; D is undetermined. Germline loops: CDR1 MNHNY, CDR2 SVGAGI (reference sequence). Trimming cost V 8 bases and J 4 bases, with 3 bases left between them. This CDR3 comprises 10 residues.

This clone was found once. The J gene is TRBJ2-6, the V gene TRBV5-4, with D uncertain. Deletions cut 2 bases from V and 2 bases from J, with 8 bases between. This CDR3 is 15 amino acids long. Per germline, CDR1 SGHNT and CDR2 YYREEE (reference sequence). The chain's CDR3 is CASSFSVTGANVLTF. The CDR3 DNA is TGTGCCAGCAGCTTCTCCGTTACTGGGGCCAACGTCCTGACTTTC.

DNA for the CDR3: TGTGCCAGCAGTGATGAGGGCTACGAGCAGTACTTC. Amino acid sequence: CASSDEGYEQYF. The chain combines TRBV2 with TRBJ2-7; possibly TRBD2 for D (5 bases). V lost 3 bases to trimming and J lost 3 bases, with 6 bases between them. Germline loops: CDR1 SNHLY, CDR2 FYNNEI. The CDR3 totals 12 residues.

DNA for the CDR3: TGCAGCGCACAGGGGTGGAACACTGAAGCTTTCTTT. It encodes CSAQGWNTEAFF. The gene calls are TRBV29-1 and TRBJ1-1, with 7 bases that match TRBD1. Trimming at V came to 7 bases and at J to 1 base, leaving 3 bases not matched to a gene. Germline assignment: CDR1 SQVTM and CDR2 ANQGSEA. The length of the CDR3 is 12 residues.

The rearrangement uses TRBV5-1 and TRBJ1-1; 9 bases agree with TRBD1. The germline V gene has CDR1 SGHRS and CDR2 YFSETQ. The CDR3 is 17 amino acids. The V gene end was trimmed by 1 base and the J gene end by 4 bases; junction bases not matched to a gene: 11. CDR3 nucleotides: TGCGCCAGCAGCTTGATGACATCCGGGACAGGGACCACTGAAGCTTTCTTT. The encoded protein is CASSLMTSGTGTTEAFF.

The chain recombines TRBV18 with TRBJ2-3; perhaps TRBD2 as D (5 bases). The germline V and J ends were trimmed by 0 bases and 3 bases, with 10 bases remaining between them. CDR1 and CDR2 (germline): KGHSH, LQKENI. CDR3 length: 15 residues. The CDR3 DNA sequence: TGTGCCAGCTCACCACCGCAGAGGAGGACAGATACGCAGTATTTT. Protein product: CASSPPQRRTDTQYF. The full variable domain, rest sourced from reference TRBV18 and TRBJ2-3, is NAGVMQNPRHLVRRRGQEARLRCSPMKGHSHVYWYRQLPEEGLKFMVYLQKENIIDESGMPKERFSAEFPKEGPSILRIQQVVRGDSAAYFCASSPPQRRTDTQYFGPGTRLTVL.

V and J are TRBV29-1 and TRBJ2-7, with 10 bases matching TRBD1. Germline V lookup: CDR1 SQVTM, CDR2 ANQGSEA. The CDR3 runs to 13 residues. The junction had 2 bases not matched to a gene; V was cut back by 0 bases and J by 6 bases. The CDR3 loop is CSVEETGGGEQYF. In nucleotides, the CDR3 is TGCAGCGTTGAAGAGACAGGGGGCGGCGAGCAGTACTTC.

The CDR3 region is CASSYSDTGGNGYTF. Written as DNA, the CDR3 is TGTGCCAGCAGTTACTCGGACACGGGGGGGAATGGCTACACCTTC. The V gene is TRBV6-5, the J gene TRBJ1-2, with a weak D call TRBD1 (5 bases). From germline, CDR1 is MNHEY and CDR2 SVGAGI. The CDR3 runs 15 residues. V lost 0 bases, J lost 6 bases, and 14 bases lay in between.

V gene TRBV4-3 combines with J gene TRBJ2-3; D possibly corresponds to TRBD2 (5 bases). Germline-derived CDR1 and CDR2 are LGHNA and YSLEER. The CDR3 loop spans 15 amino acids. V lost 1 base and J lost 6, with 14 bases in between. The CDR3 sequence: CASSQGGSAADTQYF. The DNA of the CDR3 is TGCGCCAGCAGCCAAGGGGGTAGCGCGGCGGATACGCAGTATTTT.

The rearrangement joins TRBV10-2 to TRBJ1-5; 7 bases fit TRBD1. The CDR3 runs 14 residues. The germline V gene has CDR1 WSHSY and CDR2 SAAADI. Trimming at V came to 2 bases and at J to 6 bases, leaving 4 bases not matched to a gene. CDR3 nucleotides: TGCGCCAGCAGTGAGGAGGCAGGGGGTCAGCCCCAGCATTTT. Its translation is CASSEEAGGQPQHF.

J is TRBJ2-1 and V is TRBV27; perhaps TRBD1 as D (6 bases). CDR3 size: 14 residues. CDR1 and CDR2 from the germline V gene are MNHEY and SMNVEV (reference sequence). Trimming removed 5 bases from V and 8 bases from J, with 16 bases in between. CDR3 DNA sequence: TGTGCCAGCAGTCCATACAGGGATCTGCATGAGCAGTTCTTC. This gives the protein CASSPYRDLHEQFF.

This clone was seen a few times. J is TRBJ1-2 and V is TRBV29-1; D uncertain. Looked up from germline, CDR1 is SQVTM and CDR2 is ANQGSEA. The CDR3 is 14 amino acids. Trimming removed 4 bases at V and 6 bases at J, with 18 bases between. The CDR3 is CSVGTRRAGDGYTF. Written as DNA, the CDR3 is TGCAGCGTTGGTACCCGCCGGGCAGGCGATGGCTACACCTTC.

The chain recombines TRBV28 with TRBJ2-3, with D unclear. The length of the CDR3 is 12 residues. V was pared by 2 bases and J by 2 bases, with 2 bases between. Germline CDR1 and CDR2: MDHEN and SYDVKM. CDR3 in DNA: TGTGCCAGCAGTTTAGTCACAGATACGCAGTATTTT. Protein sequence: CASSLVTDTQYF.

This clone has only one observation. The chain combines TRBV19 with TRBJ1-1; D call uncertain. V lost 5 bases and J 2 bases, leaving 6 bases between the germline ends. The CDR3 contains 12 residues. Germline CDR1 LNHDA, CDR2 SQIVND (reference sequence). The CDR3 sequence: CASSPPNTEAFF. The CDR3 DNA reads TGTGCCAGTAGTCCGCCAAACACTGAAGCTTTCTTT.

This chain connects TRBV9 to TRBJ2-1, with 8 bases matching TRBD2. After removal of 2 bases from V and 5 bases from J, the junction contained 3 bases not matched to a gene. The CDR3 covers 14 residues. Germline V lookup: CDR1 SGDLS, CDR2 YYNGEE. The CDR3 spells CASSVSGGNNEQFF. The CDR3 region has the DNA TGTGCCAGCAGCGTCAGCGGGGGTAACAATGAGCAGTTCTTC.

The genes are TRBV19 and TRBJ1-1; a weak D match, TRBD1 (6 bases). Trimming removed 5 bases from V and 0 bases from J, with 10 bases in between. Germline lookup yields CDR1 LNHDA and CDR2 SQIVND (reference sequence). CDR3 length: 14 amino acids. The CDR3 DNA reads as TGTGCCAGTAGTGATCAGGGGATGAACACTGAAGCTTTCTTT. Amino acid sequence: CASSDQGMNTEAFF. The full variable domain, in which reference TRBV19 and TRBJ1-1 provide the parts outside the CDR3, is DGGITQSPKYLFRKEGQNVTLSCEQNLNHDAMYWYRQDPGQGLRLIYYSQIVNDFQKGDIAEGYSVSREKKESFPLTVTSAQKNPTAFYLCASSDQGMNTEAFFGQGTRLTVV.

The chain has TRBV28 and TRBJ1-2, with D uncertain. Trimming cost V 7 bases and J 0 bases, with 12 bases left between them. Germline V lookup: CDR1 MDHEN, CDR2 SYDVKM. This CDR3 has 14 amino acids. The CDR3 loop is CASTPGRSNYGYTF. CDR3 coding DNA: TGTGCCAGCACCCCTGGCAGGTCTAACTATGGCTACACCTTC.